The 31 T cell receptor beta chains listed next were all sequenced from one sample in a study of cytomegalovirus exposure and HLA in healthy donors. PCR employed 60 Vbeta and 13 Jbeta primers. The repertoire was sequenced with immunoSEQ multiplex PCR; TCRdb's copy has only in-frame clones and lacks some. The sample holds tens of thousands of clones, around two thirds seen once. Sample: PBMCs. All receptors derive from a man aged 45 to 65 in good health and CMV-seropositive.

This clone was counted a single time. The rearrangement uses TRBV4-1 and TRBJ1-2; maybe TRBD1 (5 bases). The ends were cut back, 1 base at V and 5 bases at J, with 14 bases in the middle. Germline V gene sequence: CDR1 MGHRA, CDR2 YSYEKL. The CDR3 contains 15 residues. CDR3 region: CASSQGQGQMYGYTF. The CDR3 nucleotides are TGCGCCAGCAGCCAAGGGCAGGGTCAGATGTATGGCTACACCTTC.

This rearrangement joins TRBV29-1 to TRBJ2-1, with 12 positions matching TRBD2. Germline CDR1 reads SQVTM; CDR2 reads ANQGSEA. The CDR3 length is 16 residues. Trimming cost V 6 bases and J 3 bases; bases outside gene matches: 9. CDR3 nucleotide sequence: TGCAGCGTGGCGGGACTAGCGGGTCCCCGCTACAATGAGCAGTTCTTC. Amino acids: CSVAGLAGPRYNEQFF.

This clone has only a few counts. The rearrangement joins TRBV11-2 to TRBJ2-2; D not resolved. This CDR3 comprises 14 residues. Germline-derived CDR1 and CDR2 are SGHAT and FQNNGV. Trimming stripped 0 bases from V and 1 base from J, with 3 bases between. CDR3 sequence: CASSLDVNTGELFF. CDR3 bases: TGTGCCAGCAGCTTAGACGTGAACACCGGGGAGCTGTTTTTT.

The J gene is TRBJ1-6, the V gene TRBV30, with D perhaps matching TRBD1 (5 bases). Germline V lookup: CDR1 GTSNPN, CDR2 SVGIG (reference sequence). The CDR3 has 15 residues. The V end lost 5 bases, the J end lost 0 bases, and 11 bases lay between the germline ends. CDR3 sequence reads: CAWGHLSSYNSPLHF. Here the CDR3 DNA reads TGTGCCTGGGGACACTTGAGCTCCTATAATTCACCCCTCCACTTT.

The chain is built from TRBV5-4 and TRBJ1-1, with 9 bases aligning to TRBD1. Losses at the gene ends were 3 bases for V and 10 bases for J; bases not matched to a gene: 7. The CDR3 sequence is 13 residues long. CDR1 is SGHNT, CDR2 YYREEE, per germline (reference sequence). CDR3 DNA: TGTGCCAGCAGCTCCTACCGGGACAGGGCAGCTTTCTTT. It yields the protein CASSSYRDRAAFF.

The genes are TRBV10-1 and TRBJ2-7, with 12 bases identical to TRBD2. The CDR3 totals 15 residues. Trimming cost V 3 bases and J 7 bases; bases outside gene matches: 7. Germline-derived CDR1 and CDR2 are WNHNN and SYGVQD (reference sequence). The CDR3 spells CASSDRTSGTREQYF. The CDR3 DNA reads as TGCGCCAGCAGTGATCGGACTAGCGGGACCAGAGAGCAGTACTTC.

The chain recombines TRBV30 with TRBJ2-5, with 7 positions matching TRBD1. The CDR3 spans 13 residues. V was pared by 0 bases and J by 5 bases, with 3 bases of the junction left unmatched. The V gene's germline CDR1 is GTSNPN and CDR2 SVGIG (reference sequence). CDR3 DNA: TGTGCCTGGAGTGTACAGGGGACGGAGACCCAGTACTTC. Amino acid sequence: CAWSVQGTETQYF.

The chain recombines TRBV27 with TRBJ1-6, with a possible D match to TRBD1 (5 bases). The CDR3 has 15 amino acids. The V gene's germline CDR1 is MNHEY and CDR2 SMNVEV (reference sequence). Trimming removed 5 bases from V and 7 bases from J, with 15 bases in between. CDR3 DNA sequence: TGTGCCAGCAGTCCCTCGGGGGGTCTCAATTCACCCCTCCACTTT. Translating it yields CASSPSGGLNSPLHF.

V is TRBV27 and J is TRBJ2-3; 7 nucleotides agree with TRBD1. Germline CDR1 is MNHEY and CDR2 is SMNVEV (reference sequence). This CDR3 has 14 residues. V gave up 5 bases and J gave up 6 bases; unmatched junction bases: 8. This CDR3 reads CASSPRTGGDTQYF. CDR3 coding DNA: TGTGCCAGCAGTCCCCGGACAGGCGGGGATACGCAGTATTTT.

The CDR3 DNA is TGCAGCGCCCGACTACCTGCTGGCGCTGAGCAGTTCTTC. It codes for CSARLPAGAEQFF. The chain links TRBV29-1 to TRBJ2-1; possibly TRBD2 for D (5 bases). Between the trimmed V and J ends, which lost 7 bases and 9 bases, there was a span of 19 bases. Looked up from germline, CDR1 is SQVTM and CDR2 is ANQGSEA. This CDR3 has 13 amino acids.

This sequence joins TRBV29-1 and TRBJ2-5, with 11 bases lining up with TRBD2. V shed 7 bases and J 3 bases; nucleotides not matched to a gene: 7. The CDR3 runs to 14 residues. Germline values: CDR1 SQVTM, CDR2 ANQGSEA. The CDR3 region has the DNA TGCAGCGCTTTATATAGCGGGAGGGAAGAGACCCAGTACTTC. This gives the protein CSALYSGREETQYF.

This clone has just a few counts. The V call is TRBV7-6, the J call TRBJ1-1; 7 bases fit TRBD1. Trimming took 6 bases from V and 2 from J; bases not matched to a gene: 9. The CDR3 totals 15 residues. In germline, CDR1 is SGHVS, CDR2 FNYEAQ. The CDR3 DNA is TGTGCCAGCAGTAAACGGACAGGACTCAACACTGAAGCTTTCTTT. This translates into CASSKRTGLNTEAFF.

V gene TRBV29-1 combines with J gene TRBJ1-1, with 8 bases identical to TRBD1. This CDR3 region has 13 residues. Per the germline V gene, CDR1 is SQVTM and CDR2 is ANQGSEA. J gave up 4 bases and V 5 bases, and 6 bases lay outside the gene matches. The DNA of the CDR3 is TGCAGCGTTCGGACAGGGACGCGCACTGAAGCTTTCTTT. This translates into CSVRTGTRTEAFF. The entire variable domain, with the rest obtained from reference TRBV29-1 and TRBJ1-1, is as follows: SAVISQKPSRDICQRGTSLTIQCQVDSQVTMMFWYRQQPGQSLTLIATANQGSEATYESGFVIDKFPISRPNLTFSTLTVSNMSPEDSSIYLCSVRTGTRTEAFFGQGTRLTVV.

This rearrangement joins TRBV30 to TRBJ1-2; 9 nucleotides line up with TRBD1. CDR3 length equals 13 residues. Germline trimming cut 0 bases from V and 8 bases from J; bases unmatched to any gene: 4. Per the germline V gene, CDR1 is GTSNPN and CDR2 is SVGIG (reference sequence). The CDR3 sequence is CAWSVGQGRGYTF. Written as DNA, the CDR3 is TGTGCCTGGAGTGTAGGACAGGGGAGGGGCTACACCTTC.

The chain joins TRBV7-6 to TRBJ2-5; D is uncertain. CDR1 and CDR2 (germline): SGHVS, FNYEAQ. V was cut by 2 bases and J by 0 bases, with 19 bases left in between. CDR3 size: 18 residues. DNA of the CDR3: TGTGCCAGCAGCTTAACCCGACCCTGGCGGAACCACCAAGAGACCCAGTACTTC. Translation gives CASSLTRPWRNHQETQYF.

V usage is TRBV13 and J usage is TRBJ2-1; D remains ambiguous. Germline CDR1 PRHDT, CDR2 FYEKMQ (reference sequence). V lost 0 bases and J lost 5, with 2 bases in between. This CDR3 spans 12 amino acids. CDR3 DNA: TGTGCCAGCAGCTTAGGTAACAATGAGCAGTTCTTC. It specifies CASSLGNNEQFF.

The gene calls are TRBV6-5 and TRBJ2-5, with D possibly being TRBD1 (7 bases). V lost 0 bases to trimming and J lost 1 base, with 12 bases between them. Germline lookup yields CDR1 MNHEY and CDR2 SVGAGI. The length of the CDR3 is 16 residues. For the CDR3, the DNA is TGTGCCAGCAGTTACTCGGCAGGGGGGACCCAAGAGACCCAGTACTTC. The encoded protein is CASSYSAGGTQETQYF.

This chain uses TRBV30 with TRBJ1-1; unclear D gene. The CDR3 is 11 amino acids. Trimming cost V 5 bases and J 3 bases, with 7 bases left between them. The germline V gene has CDR1 GTSNPN and CDR2 SVGIG (reference sequence). CDR3 sequence: CAWAGYTEAFF. The DNA of the CDR3 is TGTGCCTGGGCGGGGTACACTGAAGCTTTCTTT.

The chain employs TRBV2 and TRBJ1-3; tentative D call: TRBD1 (6 bases). V dropped 6 bases and J dropped 4 bases, with 13 bases sitting between them. This CDR3 contains 14 residues. Looked up from germline, CDR1 is SNHLY and CDR2 is FYNNEI. The DNA for the CDR3 is TGTGCCAGCAGACAGGGTTTGGGAGGAAACACCATATATTTT. Its translation is CASRQGLGGNTIYF.

The rearrangement links TRBV29-1 to TRBJ2-5; TRBD2 aligns across 11 bases. V shed 2 bases, J shed 6 bases, and the junction held 11 bases outside the gene matches. From germline, CDR1 is SQVTM and CDR2 ANQGSEA. The CDR3 spans 16 residues. CDR3 amino acids: CSVESSGLAVPKTQYF. In DNA form, the CDR3 reads TGCAGCGTTGAAAGTTCGGGACTAGCGGTCCCAAAGACCCAGTACTTC.

This chain uses TRBV29-1 with TRBJ2-1, with TRBD2 identical over 11 bases. Germline CDR1 reads SQVTM; CDR2 reads ANQGSEA. The J segment lost 3 bases and the V segment lost 4 bases, leaving 8 bases of the junction unmatched. The CDR3 has 16 amino acids. The CDR3 sequence is CSVAQLAGDLYNEQFF. The CDR3 nucleotides read TGCAGCGTTGCCCAACTAGCGGGAGATCTCTACAATGAGCAGTTCTTC.

This chain joins TRBV2 and TRBJ1-5; no reliable D call. V shed 4 bases and J shed 3 bases, with 13 bases lying between them. CDR3 length: 15 amino acids. Per germline, CDR1 SNHLY and CDR2 FYNNEI. The CDR3 DNA reads as TGTGCCAGCAGTGTTCAGGCACATGACAATCAGCCCCAGCATTTT. Translation gives CASSVQAHDNQPQHF.

For this clone: The junction does not match germline at one end; this may be a read error. The chain joins TRBV28 to TRBJ1-3; D is unclear. The CDR3 is made up of 15 amino acids. Germline loops: CDR1 MDHEN, CDR2 SYDVKM. The CDR3 DNA follows: TGTGCCAGCGGTTTACGGAGGACCTCTGGAAACACCATATATTTT. Translation: CASGLRRTSGNTIYF.

Only a few counts were recorded for this clone. The rearrangement uses TRBV6-1 and TRBJ2-7; D is perhaps TRBD1 (7 bases). Trimming pared 2 bases from V and 3 bases from J, leaving 14 bases between. This CDR3 region has 15 residues. Germline values: CDR1 MNHNS, CDR2 SASEGT. CDR3 nucleotides: TGTGCCAGCAGTGAATTCCAGGGGGGAATCTACGAGCAGTACTTC. This encodes CASSEFQGGIYEQYF.

The CDR3: CASSERTGEGYEQYF. The CDR3 coding sequence is TGCGCCAGCAGTGAGAGGACAGGGGAAGGCTACGAGCAGTACTTC. J is TRBJ2-7 and V is TRBV10-1; TRBD1 matches at 9 bases. V was clipped by 2 bases and J by 3 bases; unmatched bases: 5. The CDR3 is made up of 15 amino acids. Germline CDR1 WNHNN, CDR2 SYGVQD (reference sequence).

This rearrangement joins TRBV6-5 to TRBJ1-1; no firm D call. The CDR3 runs 14 residues. CDR1 is MNHEY, CDR2 SVGAGI, per germline. V was pared by 2 bases and J by 6 bases, with 13 bases between. CDR3 bases: TGTGCCAGCAGTTACACAGCCCAGAGGGCTGAAGCTTTCTTT. This codes for CASSYTAQRAEAFF.

The chain employs TRBV30 and TRBJ2-3; possible D gene TRBD1, 5 bases. The CDR3 contains 16 residues. Germline assignment: CDR1 GTSNPN and CDR2 SVGIG (reference sequence). Trimming shortened V by 0 bases and J by 0 bases, and 13 bases separated the two germline ends. The CDR3 bases are TGTGCCTGGAGTGTAGGGGCAGGGCCTAGCACAGATACGCAGTATTTT. Translating gives CAWSVGAGPSTDTQYF.

The rearrangement uses TRBV4-3 and TRBJ1-5; TRBD1 matches 8 bases. V lost 4 bases to trimming and J lost 2 bases; unmatched junction nucleotides: 4. The length of the CDR3 is 15 residues. The germline V gene encodes CDR1 LGHNA and CDR2 YSLEER. In nucleotides, the CDR3 is TGCGCCAGCAGCCCCTCGACAGGGGGCAATCAGCCCCAGCATTTT. Translating gives CASSPSTGGNQPQHF.

Concerning this clone itself: Germline and junction disagree at one end, which may indicate a read error. The rearrangement links TRBV7-7 to TRBJ2-7; 7 nucleotides line up with TRBD2. This CDR3 spans 13 amino acids. Germline V lookup: CDR1 SSHAT, CDR2 FNYEAQ (reference sequence). The CDR3 region is CASSLGLAEEQYF. DNA of the CDR3: TGTGCTAGCAGCTTAGGGCTAGCGGAAGAGCAGTACTTC.

The chain has TRBV6-5 and TRBJ2-3; tentatively, D is TRBD2 (6 bases). Trimming stripped 6 bases from V and 2 bases from J, with 12 bases between. This CDR3 is 14 amino acids long. Germline V gene lookup returns CDR1 MNHEY and CDR2 SVGAGI. CDR3 amino acids: CASRDSGSTDTQYF. For the CDR3, the DNA is TGTGCCAGCAGGGATAGCGGTTCCACAGATACGCAGTATTTT.

This clone was detected only a few times. The V call is TRBV5-6, the J call TRBJ1-2, with D perhaps TRBD1 (6 bases). This CDR3 has 13 residues. Looked up from germline, CDR1 is SGHDT and CDR2 is YYEEEE. Deletions cut 2 bases from V and 8 bases from J, with 13 bases between. The chain's CDR3 is CASSFRQARGYTF. The CDR3 DNA sequence: TGTGCCAGCAGCTTTCGACAGGCAAGGGGCTACACCTTC.